This record looks at one T cell receptor (beta chain) sequence and its context. The record originates from a study of radiotherapy plus CTLA-4 blockade in lung cancer. Sequencing was performed with immunoSEQ multiplex PCR; in TCRdb, only in-frame clones are kept and a portion is missing. Among approximately 50,000 clones listed, 55% to 80% were seen once. The CDR3 is 15 amino acids. Per the germline V gene, CDR1 is LNHDA and CDR2 is SQIVND (reference sequence). The junction had 7 bases not matched to a gene; V was cut back by 6 bases and J by 1 base. Ipilimumab CTLA-4 blockade and focal radiation were given to patients with chemo-refractory metastatic non-small-cell lung cancer.

This specimen consisted of peripheral blood, obtained from a patient treated with radiotherapy plus ipilimumab. This chain uses TRBV19 with TRBJ2-7, with TRBD1 matching over 9 bases. The clonotype comes from a human donor with non-small cell lung cancer who had a complete response to radiotherapy plus ipilimumab. The CDR3 here is CASSESGTGSYEQYF. CDR3 DNA sequence: TGTGCCAGTAGCGAATCCGGGACAGGGTCCTACGAGCAGTACTTC.